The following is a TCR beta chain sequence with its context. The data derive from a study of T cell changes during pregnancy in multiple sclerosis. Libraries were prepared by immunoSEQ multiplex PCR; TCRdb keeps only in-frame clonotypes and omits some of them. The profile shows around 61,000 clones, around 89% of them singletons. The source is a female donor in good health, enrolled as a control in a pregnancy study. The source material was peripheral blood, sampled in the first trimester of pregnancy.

The CDR3 protein is CASSQELRVNTEAFF. CDR3 nucleotide sequence: TGCGCCAGCAGCCAAGAGCTCCGGGTGAACACTGAAGCTTTCTTT. The V call is TRBV4-3, the J call TRBJ1-1, with D unclear. The V end was cut by 0 bases, the J end by 0 bases, with 8 bases between. CDR1 is LGHNA, CDR2 YSLEER, per germline. The CDR3 has 15 amino acids.